This T cell receptor (beta chain) comes out of a study of STAT5B mutations in CD4+ large granular lymphocyte leukemia. Details on this clone: What it binds is unknown.

Study-level findings and limits: No patients shared main leukemic clonotypes, though approximately 26% appeared at low frequency elsewhere.

Buffy coats from healthy blood donors served as controls. Clones were read by immunoSEQ multiplex PCR, and TCRdb kept only the in-frame ones, dropping some. The sample comprises around 26,000 clones, about 79% of which are singletons, and around a tenth rests with the top ten. The sequence derives from a human donor in good health. Sample: CD4+ T cells from blood buffy coats.

CDR3 region: CASSQSYEGVNTEAFF. DNA for the CDR3: TGCGCCAGCAGTCAATCGTACGAAGGGGTGAACACTGAAGCTTTCTTT. The chain has TRBV23-1 and TRBJ1-1; the D gene is possibly TRBD1 (5 bases). TRBV23-1 counts as an open reading frame of uncertain function. CDR3 length: 16 amino acids. V was clipped by 0 bases and J by 0 bases, with 11 bases between them.